This TCR beta chain was observed in a study of cytomegalovirus exposure and HLA in healthy donors. Study-wide context: When fewer than 500 donors were genotyped, more than 70% of them were found to fall in the Caucasian-associated ancestry cluster. Study-level results: Under in vitro conditions, a few CMV-associated chains were confirmed as specific for CMV antigens. A list of around 160 TCR beta chains associated with cytomegalovirus was given.

As regards this clone: What it recognizes is unknown.

In the PCR, 60 Vbeta and 13 Jbeta primers were used. Repertoires were generated with immunoSEQ multiplex PCR, while TCRdb's copy carries only in-frame clones and drops some. Of 150,000 to 200,000 clones listed, more than 85% are singletons. Germline trimming cut 0 bases from V and 12 bases from J; bases unmatched to any gene: 8. Germline V gene sequence: CDR1 MGHRA, CDR2 YSYEKL. There are 15 residues in the CDR3. The sequence was collected from a girl in the first two years of life in good health and CMV-seronegative. Sequences were obtained from PBMCs. This chain connects TRBV4-1 to TRBJ2-1; TRBD2 aligns across 10 bases. The CDR3 protein is CASSQDPASGSRQFF. The CDR3 coding sequence is TGCGCCAGCAGCCAAGATCCTGCTAGCGGGAGTAGGCAGTTCTTC.